Each of the 13 T cell receptor beta chains below was sequenced from the same sample in a study of Ad26.COV2.S vaccination and SARS-CoV-2 variants. Produced via immunoSEQ multiplex PCR; TCRdb's table is partial and in-frame only. The sample carries about 680,000 clones, more than 80% recorded once. The treatment denotes: 19 received Ad26.COV2.S at low or high dose, single or two shots; 5 received placebo; per-sample allocation not given. Repertoires come from day 63 after the first vaccine or placebo injection. The material was peripheral blood, obtained in a trial of Ad26.COV2.S vaccine versus placebo. The receptors originated from a person between 18 and 59 years old who received the Ad26.COV2.S COVID-19 vaccine or a placebo.

The V and J genes are TRBV12-3 or TRBV12-4 and TRBJ1-2; D gene ambiguous. V shed 7 bases and J shed 2 bases, with 11 bases lying between them. CDR3 length: 13 residues. The DNA of the CDR3 is TGTGCCAGCACTAGATACGGAAACTATGGCTACACCTTC. Residues: CASTRYGNYGYTF.

The rearrangement links TRBV7-2 to TRBJ2-3; 14 bases are a match to TRBD2. Germline lookup yields CDR1 SGHTA and CDR2 FQGNSA. V gave up 5 bases and J gave up 7 bases; unmatched junction bases: 8. The CDR3 is 16 residues long. The CDR3 reads CASSSGLAGGENTQYF. CDR3 sequence (DNA): TGTGCCAGCAGCAGCGGACTAGCGGGAGGAGAGAATACGCAGTATTTT.

This sequence joins TRBV5-6 and TRBJ1-2, with D hard to call. Trimming stripped 0 bases from V and 1 base from J, with 7 bases between. The germline CDR1 and CDR2 sequences are SGHDT and YYEEEE. This CDR3 is built from 14 residues. In DNA form, the CDR3 reads TGTGCCAGCAGCTTGGTGTGGGTTAACTATGGCTACACCTTC. Translation gives CASSLVWVNYGYTF.

Notes on this clone: Different DNA sequences within this sample yield the same CDR3. CDR3 in amino acids: CASSLVLAEETQYF. For the CDR3, the DNA is TGCGCCAGCAGCTTGGTACTAGCGGAAGAGACCCAGTACTTC. The chain links TRBV5-1 to TRBJ2-5; TRBD2 matches 8 bases. The CDR3 length is 14 residues. V shed 0 bases and J 3 bases; nucleotides not matched to a gene: 1. Per the germline V gene, CDR1 is SGHRS and CDR2 is YFSETQ.

The V and J genes are TRBV5-1 and TRBJ2-3; D remains unclear. V was cut by 0 bases and J by 4 bases, with 6 bases left in between. Germline CDR1 SGHRS, CDR2 YFSETQ. The CDR3 consists of 13 residues. CDR3 loop: CASSLEVADTQYF. CDR3 bases: TGCGCCAGCAGCTTGGAAGTAGCAGATACGCAGTATTTT.

J is TRBJ2-2 and V is TRBV2; tentative D call: TRBD2 (6 bases). CDR3 length: 14 amino acids. Looked up from germline, CDR1 is SNHLY and CDR2 is FYNNEI. The V end lost 6 bases, the J end lost 6 bases, and 14 bases lay between the germline ends. CDR3 sequence: CASSSGSRAGELFF. The CDR3 nucleotides are TGTGCCAGCAGCAGCGGGTCGCGGGCCGGGGAGCTGTTTTTT.

In its sample, this clone was seen once. The chain carries TRBV11-3 and TRBJ2-1, with D perhaps matching TRBD1 (6 bases). The germline V gene encodes CDR1 SGHNT and CDR2 YENEEA. The CDR3 contains 13 residues. Between the trimmed V and J ends, which lost 5 bases and 8 bases, there was a span of 13 bases. CDR3 protein: CASSLTGLHEQFF. CDR3 DNA: TGTGCCAGCAGCCTTACAGGGTTGCATGAGCAGTTCTTC.

The CDR3 sequence is CASSPDRGRTDTQYF. The CDR3 DNA sequence: TGTGCCAGCAGCCCTGACAGGGGACGCACAGATACGCAGTATTTT. The gene calls are TRBV7-3 and TRBJ2-3; 8 bases match TRBD1. Per germline, CDR1 SGHTA and CDR2 FQGTGA. The CDR3 is 15 amino acids. Trimming took 5 bases from V and 1 from J; bases not matched to a gene: 5.

The V and J genes are TRBV30 and TRBJ2-1; D may be TRBD2 (6 bases). CDR3 length equals 16 residues. In germline, CDR1 is GTSNPN, CDR2 SVGIG (reference sequence). Deletions cut 2 bases from V and 8 bases from J, with 22 bases between. The CDR3 bases are TGTGCCTGGAGTCCCGCCCTGGGGGGAAGGGGCGATGAGCAGTTCTTC. As protein: CAWSPALGGRGDEQFF.

CDR3 DNA sequence: TGCGCCAGCAGCTTGGCTGGGGGAGACACCGGGGAGCTGTTTTTT. Translated: CASSLAGGDTGELFF. This chain uses TRBV5-1 with TRBJ2-2; D is perhaps TRBD1 or TRBD2 (5 bases each). Between the trimmed V and J ends, which lost 0 bases and 3 bases, there was a span of 9 bases. The CDR3 has 15 residues. Germline CDR1 SGHRS, CDR2 YFSETQ.

The chain combines TRBV7-9 with TRBJ2-7, with TRBD1 matching over 11 bases. After removal of 6 bases from V and 5 bases from J, the junction contained 6 bases not matched to a gene. CDR1 SEHNR and CDR2 FQNEAQ come from the germline V gene (reference sequence). This CDR3 region has 14 residues. This CDR3 reads CASRLDRGPDEQYF. Written as DNA, the CDR3 is TGTGCCAGCAGATTGGACAGGGGGCCGGACGAGCAGTACTTC.

The chain links TRBV12-3 or TRBV12-4 to TRBJ1-6; the D gene is possibly TRBD1 (6 bases). The CDR3 is 13 amino acids. Trimming removed 6 bases at V and 9 bases at J, with 12 bases between. The CDR3 is CASRGDRSSPLHF. The CDR3, as DNA: TGTGCCAGCAGGGGCGACAGGTCTTCACCCCTCCACTTT.

This clone has more than one count but fewer than ten. The chain recombines TRBV6-5 with TRBJ1-2; tentative D call: TRBD1 (6 bases). Germline values: CDR1 MNHEY, CDR2 SVGAGI. V was trimmed by 0 bases and J by 4 bases, leaving 9 bases between them. CDR3 length: 14 residues. CDR3 nucleotides: TGTGCCAGCAGTTACTCGTTACAGGGCTATGGCTACACCTTC. Protein product: CASSYSLQGYGYTF.